These 3 T cell receptor beta chains share one sample of origin, sequenced in a study of T cell changes during pregnancy in multiple sclerosis (dated by TCRdb to between 2018 and 2020). Library method: the immunoSEQ multiplex PCR assay. Here the immuneACCESS table is served through TCRdb, limited to in-frame sequences with V and J called. Missing clones are a known gap in these copies; in checked studies unresolved V genes cover under half, and the rest lacks a known reason. The sample records fewer than 65,000 clones, about nine tenths of which are singletons. The top ten constitute approximately 2% of the sample. This material consisted of peripheral blood, taken in the third trimester of pregnancy. These receptors originate from a female donor in good health, enrolled as a control in a pregnancy study.

This rearrangement joins TRBV4-1 to TRBJ2-7; 10 bases align to TRBD2. Germline V gives CDR1 MGHRA, CDR2 YSYEKL. This CDR3 comprises 15 residues. Trimming removed 0 bases from V and 4 bases from J; junction bases left unmatched: 3. CDR3 in amino acids: CASSQELAGPYEQYF. For the CDR3, the DNA is TGCGCCAGCAGCCAAGAACTAGCGGGGCCGTACGAGCAGTACTTC.

The chain links TRBV27 to TRBJ1-5, with no clear D. The V gene's germline CDR1 is MNHEY and CDR2 SMNVEV (reference sequence). V shed 6 bases and J shed 7 bases, with 22 bases lying between them. This CDR3 has 16 residues. CDR3 coding DNA: TGTGCCAGCAGCCCTGGCACGTCCTTTGGCCAGCAGCCCCAGCATTTT. Encoded protein: CASSPGTSFGQQPQHF.

The CDR3, as DNA: TGTGCCAGCAGCTCGGGGACAGATCAACGTATCTACGAGCAGTACTTC. Protein product: CASSSGTDQRIYEQYF. The chain employs TRBV7-2 and TRBJ2-7, with 7 bases matching TRBD1. V trimming: 4 bases; J trimming: 3 bases; junction bases outside the gene matches: 12. The germline V gene encodes CDR1 SGHTA and CDR2 FQGNSA. CDR3 length equals 16 residues. Based on the CDR3 plus reference TRBV7-2 and TRBJ2-7, the full variable domain is GAGVSQSPSNKVTEKGKDVELRCDPISGHTALYWYRQSLGQGLEFLIYFQGNSAPDKSGLPSDRFSAERTGGSVSTLTIQRTQQEDSAVYLCASSSGTDQRIYEQYFGPGTRLTVT.